These 27 T cell receptor beta chains were sequenced from one sample in a study of spatial heterogeneity in lung cancer. Regarding time point: sample taken at primary tumor resection. TCRdb reanalysed the 5' RACE reads using MiXCR and keeps one entry per CDR3 protein. The table has some 78,000 distinct CDR3 sequences, under 8.5% seen once. The sequencing here drew on PBMCs, taken at surgery. The receptors shown here come from a male donor with early-stage non-small cell lung cancer.

The chain combines TRBV14 with TRBJ1-4; D unclear. In germline, CDR1 is SGHDN, CDR2 FVKESK. Trimming pared 4 bases from V and 4 bases from J, leaving 13 bases between. There are 15 residues in the CDR3. The DNA for the CDR3 is TGTGCCAGCAGCCTTCGAGGCGTTGGTAATGAAAAACTGTTTTTT. Translation: CASSLRGVGNEKLFF.

This clonotype appeared many times. This sequence joins TRBV6-1 and TRBJ2-7; maybe TRBD2 (5 bases). V lost 2 bases and J 0 bases, leaving 8 bases between the germline ends. The germline V gene has CDR1 MNHNS and CDR2 SASEGT. The CDR3 is 14 residues long. The CDR3 protein is CASSEYGISYEQYF. In nucleotides, the CDR3 is TGTGCCAGCAGTGAATACGGGATCTCCTACGAGCAGTACTTC.

The gene calls are TRBV30 and TRBJ2-5; D is possibly TRBD1 (6 bases). In germline, CDR1 is GTSNPN, CDR2 SVGIG (reference sequence). The CDR3 sequence is 14 residues long. V was clipped by 4 bases and J by 2 bases, with 14 bases between them. Here the CDR3 reads CAWNWGRRQETQYF. CDR3 DNA sequence: TGTGCCTGGAACTGGGGGCGACGACAAGAGACCCAGTACTTC. Based on the CDR3 plus reference TRBV30 and TRBJ2-5, the full variable domain is SQTIHQWPATLVQPVGSPLSLECTVEGTSNPNLYWYRQAAGRGLQLLFYSVGIGQISSEVPQNLSASRPQDRQFILSSKKLLLSDSGFYLCAWNWGRRQETQYFGPGTRLLVL.

This clonotype occurred many times. This chain uses TRBV7-3 with TRBJ2-2, with 8 positions matching TRBD1. Germline CDR1 reads SGHTA; CDR2 reads FQGTGA. After removal of 7 bases from V and 0 bases from J, the junction contained 7 bases not matched to a gene. CDR3 length: 16 residues. The CDR3 region is CASTPAGGANTGELFF. The CDR3, as DNA: TGTGCCAGCACCCCGGCAGGGGGCGCGAACACCGGGGAGCTGTTTTTT. Together with reference TRBV7-3 and TRBJ2-2, the CDR3 gives the full variable domain: GAGVSQTPSNKVTEKGKYVELRCDPISGHTALYWYRQSLGQGPEFLIYFQGTGAADDSGLPNDRFFAVRPEGSVSTLKIQRTERGDSAVYLCASTPAGGANTGELFFGEGSRLTVL.

This clonotype has only a few counts. The chain links TRBV7-3 to TRBJ2-1; D is perhaps TRBD2 (6 bases). The CDR3 spans 15 residues. The V and J ends lost 5 bases and 6 bases respectively, with 17 bases between them. Looked up from germline, CDR1 is SGHTA and CDR2 is FQGTGA. The CDR3: CASSPGGLGTNEQFF. CDR3 nucleotides: TGTGCCAGCAGCCCCGGAGGGCTAGGAACCAATGAGCAGTTCTTC.

The gene calls are TRBV27 and TRBJ2-7, with D unresolved. The V end lost 6 bases, the J end lost 2 bases, and 11 bases lay between the germline ends. CDR3 length: 13 amino acids. Germline V gene sequence: CDR1 MNHEY, CDR2 SMNVEV (reference sequence). CDR3 amino acids: CASSRPMAYEQYF. The CDR3 bases are TGTGCCAGCAGCCGTCCCATGGCCTACGAGCAGTACTTC.

The sample holds a few counts of this clonotype. The chain is built from TRBV6-1 and TRBJ2-1; D perhaps matches TRBD1 (5 bases). Germline CDR1 and CDR2: MNHNS and SASEGT. Trimming pared 1 base from V and 5 bases from J, leaving 12 bases between. The CDR3 sequence is 15 residues long. The CDR3 bases are TGTGCCAGCAGTGAAGACAGGTATGCGGACAATGAGCAGTTCTTC. Translation: CASSEDRYADNEQFF.

This clonotype appeared many times. V usage is TRBV10-3 and J usage is TRBJ2-5; the D gene is possibly TRBD2 (5 bases). Germline V gene sequence: CDR1 ENHRY, CDR2 SYGVKD. Trimming left V 6 bases short and J 6 bases short, with 14 bases between. This CDR3 has 13 amino acids. Here the CDR3 reads CAISLEERKTQYF. The CDR3 DNA sequence: TGTGCCATCAGCCTCGAGGAGCGGAAGACCCAGTACTTC.

This clonotype was recorded at least ten times. The V call is TRBV5-5, the J call TRBJ2-5; D ambiguous. The CDR3 loop spans 11 amino acids. The ends were cut back, 7 bases at V and 0 bases at J, with 4 bases in the middle. CDR1 and CDR2 from the germline V gene are SGHKS and YYEKEE (reference sequence). Here the CDR3 DNA reads TGTGCCAGCTCTTACCAAGAGACCCAGTACTTC. This translates into CASSYQETQYF.

In its sample, this clonotype was seen many times. The chain links TRBV5-1 to TRBJ1-5; 7 bases line up with TRBD1. After removal of 4 bases from V and 7 bases from J, the junction contained 8 bases not matched to a gene. The CDR3 runs 14 residues. CDR1 is SGHRS and CDR2 is YFSETQ in the germline V gene. The CDR3 is CASSPGQVGQPQHF. The CDR3 region has the DNA TGCGCCAGCAGCCCCGGACAGGTCGGACAGCCCCAGCATTTT.

This chain links TRBV5-1 with TRBJ2-1; no definite D call. The CDR3 covers 15 residues. CDR1 and CDR2 from the germline V gene are SGHRS and YFSETQ. V gave up 5 bases and J gave up 7 bases, with 19 bases separating them. CDR3 amino acids: CASSQEAVTGNEQFF. CDR3 nucleotide sequence: TGCGCCAGCAGTCAAGAGGCAGTTACTGGGAATGAGCAGTTCTTC. Drawing the rest from reference TRBV5-1 and TRBJ2-1, the complete variable domain is KAGVTQTPRYLIKTRGQQVTLSCSPISGHRSVSWYQQTPGQGLQFLFEYFSETQRNKGNFPGRFSGRQFSNSRSEMNVSTLELGDSALYLCASSQEAVTGNEQFFGPGTRLTVL.

This clonotype has more than one count but fewer than ten. V usage is TRBV5-1 and J usage is TRBJ1-1, with TRBD1 identical over 10 bases. From germline, CDR1 is SGHRS and CDR2 YFSETQ. V gave up 0 bases and J gave up 11 bases; unmatched junction bases: 16. The CDR3 consists of 17 residues. CDR3 DNA: TGCGCCAGCAGCTTGGGCCCCTGGACACAGGGACAGGGGACGGCTTTCTTT. Its translation: CASSLGPWTQGQGTAFF.

In its sample, this clonotype was seen a few times. The J gene is TRBJ2-3, the V gene TRBV30; 12 bases line up with TRBD2. The CDR3 has 16 amino acids. The junction had 15 bases not matched to a gene; V was cut back by 0 bases and J by 14 bases. CDR1 and CDR2 (germline): GTSNPN, SVGIG (reference sequence). The CDR3 DNA reads TGTGCCTGGAGTGTTCTAGCTAGCGGGAGGGCCTTCAAGCCGTATTTT. This gives the protein CAWSVLASGRAFKPYF.

In its sample, this clonotype was seen many times. V usage is TRBV29-1 and J usage is TRBJ1-1; a possible D gene is TRBD1 (6 bases). The CDR3 covers 13 residues. Trimming stripped 7 bases from V and 3 bases from J, with 15 bases between. Germline loops: CDR1 SQVTM, CDR2 ANQGSEA. The DNA of the CDR3 is TGCAGCGCCCAGGCAGGGGTGGACACTGAAGCTTTCTTT. Translated, it gives CSAQAGVDTEAFF. Combining the CDR3 with reference TRBV29-1 and TRBJ1-1 gives the whole variable domain SAVISQKPSRDICQRGTSLTIQCQVDSQVTMMFWYRQQPGQSLTLIATANQGSEATYESGFVIDKFPISRPNLTFSTLTVSNMSPEDSSIYLCSAQAGVDTEAFFGQGTRLTVV.

This clonotype was counted many times. V usage is TRBV29-1 and J usage is TRBJ2-1; 12 bases align to TRBD2. The CDR3 runs to 12 residues. After removal of 6 bases from V and 10 bases from J, the junction contained 4 bases not matched to a gene. Germline assignment: CDR1 SQVTM and CDR2 ANQGSEA. The CDR3 sequence is CSVLTSGREQFF. CDR3 in DNA: TGCAGCGTCCTGACTAGCGGGAGAGAGCAGTTCTTC.

This clonotype occurred many times. The CDR3 region has the DNA TGTGCCAGCACCGGACAACAGCGCACTGAAGCTTTCTTT. Its translation is CASTGQQRTEAFF. V and J are TRBV2 and TRBJ1-1, with a possible D match to TRBD1 (5 bases). CDR1 is SNHLY and CDR2 is FYNNEI in the germline V gene. CDR3 length equals 13 residues. V lost 7 bases to trimming and J lost 4 bases, with 13 bases between them.

This clonotype was seen ten or more times. The chain links TRBV20-1 to TRBJ2-3; the match to TRBD2 covers 10 bases. This CDR3 comprises 11 residues. Germline assignment: CDR1 DFQATT and CDR2 SNEGSKA (reference sequence). V shed 7 bases and J 5 bases; nucleotides not matched to a gene: 0. The CDR3, as DNA: TGCAGTGGACTAGCGGGAGATACGCAGTATTTT. This translates into CSGLAGDTQYF.

This clonotype was found a few times. The rearrangement joins TRBV30 to TRBJ1-5, with D perhaps matching TRBD1 (5 bases). The germline CDR1 and CDR2 sequences are GTSNPN and SVGIG (reference sequence). V lost 0 bases, J lost 3 bases, and 6 bases lay in between. This CDR3 is built from 13 residues. The CDR3 reads CAWSVGDNQPQHF. Written as DNA, the CDR3 is TGTGCCTGGAGTGTGGGGGACAATCAGCCCCAGCATTTT.

This clonotype has at least ten counts. The chain carries TRBV20-1 and TRBJ2-1; 10 positions agree with TRBD2. The CDR3 spans 15 residues. Trimming took 6 bases from V and 4 from J; bases not matched to a gene: 9. CDR1 and CDR2 from the germline V gene are DFQATT and SNEGSKA (reference sequence). The DNA for the CDR3 is TGCAGTGCGGACCGGACTAGCGGACCTTACAATGAGCAGTTCTTC. It specifies CSADRTSGPYNEQFF.

This clonotype appeared a few times. J is TRBJ2-7 and V is TRBV20-1; D ambiguous. This CDR3 comprises 14 residues. V lost 5 bases to trimming and J lost 1 base, with 15 bases between them. CDR1 DFQATT and CDR2 SNEGSKA come from the germline V gene (reference sequence). In DNA form, the CDR3 reads TGCAGTGCTGCCAGACCGGGCAGTTCCTACGAGCAGTACTTC. Translated: CSAARPGSSYEQYF.

This clonotype was seen at least ten times. This rearrangement joins TRBV27 to TRBJ2-7; tentative D call: TRBD1 (6 bases). V was trimmed by 10 bases and J by 3 bases, leaving 22 bases between them. Germline V gene data show CDR1 as MNHEY and CDR2 as SMNVEV (reference sequence). The CDR3 is made up of 15 amino acids. CDR3 residues: CATKAGAHQLYEQYF. Written as DNA, the CDR3 is TGTGCCACTAAGGCAGGGGCACACCAACTCTACGAGCAGTACTTC.

This clonotype was picked up many times. The V gene is TRBV10-3, the J gene TRBJ1-4; D call uncertain. The CDR3 loop spans 17 amino acids. V lost 1 base and J lost 7, with 19 bases in between. Germline V gene sequence: CDR1 ENHRY, CDR2 SYGVKD. The DNA for the CDR3 is TGTGCCATCAGTGAGTGGCAGGTTGGGGAGCTCGTTGAAAAACTGTTTTTT. Encoded protein: CAISEWQVGELVEKLFF.

The J gene is TRBJ2-4, the V gene TRBV12-3 or TRBV12-4; D gene unclear. The CDR3 runs to 13 residues. V lost 4 bases, J lost 6 bases, and 10 bases lay in between. The chain's CDR3 is CASSSLYGNIQYF. CDR3 bases: TGTGCCAGCAGTTCTCTGTATGGAAACATTCAGTACTTC.

The rearrangement joins TRBV30 to TRBJ2-7; 10 bases are shared with TRBD1. J was trimmed by 5 bases and V by 1 base; bases with no gene match: 2. CDR1 and CDR2 from the germline V gene are GTSNPN and SVGIG (reference sequence). This CDR3 region has 13 residues. CDR3 region: CAWSAGTGDEQYF. Written as DNA, the CDR3 is TGTGCCTGGAGTGCCGGGACAGGGGACGAGCAGTACTTC.

This clonotype was seen a handful of times. V is TRBV20-1 and J is TRBJ1-5; D gene uncertain. V lost 3 bases and J 1 base, leaving 10 bases between the germline ends. The CDR3 runs to 14 residues. Germline V gene data show CDR1 as DFQATT and CDR2 as SNEGSKA (reference sequence). This CDR3 reads CSASTQMSNQPQHF. CDR3 sequence (DNA): TGCAGTGCTAGTACCCAGATGAGCAATCAGCCCCAGCATTTT.

This clonotype occurred a few times. The CDR3 loop reads CASSQARGAGDLGGTDTQYF. As DNA, the CDR3 is TGCGCCAGCAGCCAAGCCCGTGGAGCGGGGGACCTAGGGGGCACAGATACGCAGTATTTT. This chain connects TRBV4-3 to TRBJ2-3, with 8 bases fitting TRBD2. The CDR3 runs to 20 residues. From germline, CDR1 is LGHNA and CDR2 YSLEER. Trimming removed 1 base from V and 1 base from J; junction bases left unmatched: 16.

This clonotype was observed a handful of times. J is TRBJ2-2 and V is TRBV7-2, with 10 bases lining up with TRBD1. The CDR3 covers 16 residues. The trim removed 5 bases at V and 4 bases at J, leaving 7 bases unmatched. The germline gives CDR1 SGHTA, CDR2 FQGNSA. CDR3 sequence (DNA): TGTGCCAGCAGCCTTCTTCGGACAGGGGGCACCGGGGAGCTGTTTTTT. It is translated as CASSLLRTGGTGELFF.